The 2 T cell receptor beta chains given below trace back to one sample, sequenced in a study of T cells in Graves' hyperthyroidism and ophthalmopathy. Amplification of TCR beta CDR3 regions was performed using RNA transcripts as template. HTBI primers were the set used in a first-round RT-PCR of the TCR CDR3. TCRdb passed the multiplex PCR reads through MiXCR, listing each CDR3 protein once. Of 400,000 to 550,000 distinct CDR3 sequences in the sample, about an eighth are singletons; the top ten hold 15% to 20%. The sequencing input was blood. Receptors were obtained from a woman in her late teens or twenties with Graves' hyperthyroidism.

The sample holds many counts of this clonotype. The chain combines TRBV7-2 with TRBJ2-7; TRBD2 matches at 9 bases. From germline, CDR1 is SGHTA and CDR2 FQGNSA. Trimming took 0 bases from V and 3 from J; bases not matched to a gene: 9. The CDR3 is made up of 17 amino acids. This CDR3 reads CASSLAVASGALYEQYF. CDR3 bases: TGTGCCAGCAGCTTAGCGGTGGCTAGCGGGGCCCTCTACGAGCAGTACTTC.

This clonotype was seen many times. The chain carries TRBV12-3 or TRBV12-4 and TRBJ2-3; D remains unclear. This CDR3 is built from 14 residues. V was shortened by 1 base and J by 4 bases, with 9 bases between the two germline ends. The CDR3 spells CASSLVQLPDTQYF. As DNA, the CDR3 is TGTGCCAGCAGTTTAGTACAGTTGCCAGATACGCAGTATTTT.